The rows below give T cell receptor beta chains drawn from one sample of a study of somatic mutations in cytotoxic T cells in rheumatoid arthritis. Method: immunoSEQ multiplex PCR; TCRdb's copy keeps in-frame clones and lacks some. Of roughly 10,000 clones in the sample, approximately 86% were seen once. Sequencing input: CD8+ T cells sorted from blood. Receptors originate from an adult with rheumatoid arthritis. Both conserved end residues are part of each CDR3. D genes are given only for firm matches. Clone size is shown for a subset of rows, as once, few, many or a class of expanded clone.

V	size	D	J	DNA	CDR3
TRBV4-1	-	-	TRBJ2-2	TGCGCCAGCAGCCCGCTTACCGGGGAGCTGTTTTTT	CASSPLTGELFF
TRBV5-1	-	TRBD2	TRBJ2-3	TGCGCCAGCAGCTGGACTAGCGGGTCCTCGGATACGCAGTATTTT	CASSWTSGSSDTQYF
TRBV5-5	-	TRBD1	TRBJ1-4	TGTGCCAGCAGCCAAGGACAGGGGCTGGCTAATGAAAAACTGTTTTTT	CASSQGQGLANEKLFF
TRBV2	-	-	TRBJ2-1	TGTGCCAGCAGCAGGGGAGGGGAGCAGTTCTTC	CASSRGGEQFF
TRBV12-5	-	TRBD2	TRBJ2-7	TGTGCTAGTGGTTTGGTACCCCTCTTAACTAGCGGGAGATCCTACGAGCAGTACTTC	CASGLVPLLTSGRSYEQYF
TRBV23-1	-	TRBD1	TRBJ2-1	TGCGCCAGCAGTCAACGTCCCGGGACAGGGTTCGAGCAGTTCTTC	CASSQRPGTGFEQFF
TRBV10-1	-	-	TRBJ2-3	TGCGCCAGCAGTGATCCCGAGGTTTTGGGAGGCCGGGATACGCAGTATTTT	CASSDPEVLGGRDTQYF
TRBV4-1	-	-	TRBJ2-1	TGCGCCAGCAGCCAAACGCCACCGACACCGACAAGGAATGAGCAGTTCTTC	CASSQTPPTPTRNEQFF
TRBV5-4	-	TRBD1	TRBJ1-2	TGTGCCAGCACTAATCCGGGACAGGGGGACTATGGCTACACCTTC	CASTNPGQGDYGYTF
TRBV5-4	-	TRBD1	TRBJ1-2	TGTGCCAGCAGCTTGGATGGACAGGTGGATGGCTACACCTTC	CASSLDGQVDGYTF
TRBV29-1	-	TRBD1	TRBJ1-1	TGCAGCGTTGCCGGGACAGGGGAAAGAACTGAAGCTTTCTTT	CSVAGTGERTEAFF
TRBV9	-	-	TRBJ1-5	TGTGCCAGCAGCGTAGAGGGTAGGGGCAATCAGCCCCAGCATTTT	CASSVEGRGNQPQHF
TRBV7-6	-	TRBD1	TRBJ2-7	TGTGCCAGCAGCCCCCGTCTCGGACAGGGGGCAGTCGAGCAGTACTTC	CASSPRLGQGAVEQYF
TRBV30	few	-	TRBJ1-1	TGTGCCTGGAGTCAGGGGAACACTGAAGCTTTCTTT	CAWSQGNTEAFF
TRBV5-5	-	-	TRBJ2-7	TGTGCCAGCAGCTTGTGGGACAACGAGCAGTACTTC	CASSLWDNEQYF
TRBV6-5	-	-	TRBJ1-1	TGTGCCAGCAGTTGGGGACCCCCGGGGGTCAACACTGAAGCTTTCTTT	CASSWGPPGVNTEAFF
TRBV6-5	-	-	TRBJ1-2	TGTGCCAGCAGTCACCCCTCATCTGATGGCTACACCTTC	CASSHPSSDGYTF
TRBV7-8	-	-	TRBJ2-7	TGTGCCAGCAGCCTAGGGGTTCCCTACGAGCAGTACTTC	CASSLGVPYEQYF
TRBV7-6	-	TRBD2	TRBJ2-2	TGTGCCAGCAGCTTAGTGGCGGGAGAAGCCGGGGAGCTGTTTTTT	CASSLVAGEAGELFF
TRBV11-2	-	-	TRBJ2-7	TGTGCCAGCAGCTTAGGGCACATGGCCTACGAGCAGTACTTC	CASSLGHMAYEQYF
TRBV18	-	TRBD1	TRBJ1-1	TGTGCCAGCTCACAGGGGGCCAAACTGAACACTGAAGCTTTCTTT	CASSQGAKLNTEAFF
TRBV6-1	-	-	TRBJ2-7	TGTTCGGTCGACTCACTCTACGAGCAGTACTTC	CSVDSLYEQYF
TRBV6-1	-	-	TRBJ2-5	TGTGCCACCCCCCCCGACCTATTGTACCAAGAGACCCAGTACTTC	CATPPDLLYQETQYF
TRBV7-9	-	TRBD1	TRBJ2-2	TGTGCCAGCAGCTCGCCGGGACAGGGGGCTGAGGGGCTGTTTTTT	CASSSPGQGAEGLFF
TRBV9	-	-	TRBJ1-2	TGTGCCAGCAGCGTAGTTGAGGGTACCGTCTATGGCTACACCTTC	CASSVVEGTVYGYTF
TRBV4-1	-	TRBD1	TRBJ2-7	TGCGCCAGCAGCCCCGGGACAGGGTGGTCCGAGCAGTACTTC	CASSPGTGWSEQYF
TRBV4-1	few	-	TRBJ1-1	TGCGCCACAAAACGGGGGGCGACGAACACTGAAGCTTTCTTT	CATKRGATNTEAFF
TRBV7-3	-	-	TRBJ2-1	TGTGCCAGCAGCTTAAGCGGGGGCGGGATCAATGAGCAGTTCTTC	CASSLSGGGINEQFF
TRBV1	-	-	TRBJ2-1	TGCACCAGCAGCCAAGAGGGACAGGGGGCGCGAAATGAGCAGTTCTTC	CTSSQEGQGARNEQFF
TRBV25-1	once	-	TRBJ1-2	TGTGCCAGCAGTGATCCAGGGTGGGCCTACACCTTC	CASSDPGWAYTF
TRBV6-6	-	-	TRBJ2-3	TGTGCCGCCAGCCCGACTCCTCGCACAGATACGCAGTATTTT	CAASPTPRTDTQYF
TRBV7-9	large	-	TRBJ1-1	TGTGCCAGCAGCTCCTCCACTGAAGCTTTCTTT	CASSSSTEAFF
TRBV7-7	-	TRBD2	TRBJ2-2	TGTGCTAGCACCCCTGGACTAGCGGGGGGGCCGGGCACCGGGGAGCTGTTTTTT	CASTPGLAGGPGTGELFF
TRBV5-4	-	TRBD2	TRBJ2-7	TGTGCCAGCAGCTTCCCCGGCGGGGGTCCCTCCTACGAGCAGTACTTC	CASSFPGGGPSYEQYF
TRBV9	-	-	TRBJ2-5	TGTGCCAGCAGCGTAGATCCACGGATAGACAAGTACCAAGAGACCCAGTACTTC	CASSVDPRIDKYQETQYF
TRBV11-1	-	-	TRBJ2-7	TGTGCCAGCAGCCAGGGGGGAAAGGGATACGAGCAGTACTTC	CASSQGGKGYEQYF
TRBV6-1	-	-	TRBJ1-2	TGTGCCAGCAGTGAGTTGAGGCATAAGAACTATGGCTACACCTTC	CASSELRHKNYGYTF
TRBV6-6	once	-	TRBJ2-5	TGTGCCAGCAGTACAATGGACCAGGCTGCAGAGACCCAGTACTTC	CASSTMDQAAETQYF
TRBV27	-	TRBD1	TRBJ2-7	TGTGCCAGCAGTTTTGGGGTGGGACAGGGGACCTACGAGCAGTACTTC	CASSFGVGQGTYEQYF
TRBV4-2	-	TRBD1	TRBJ1-1	TGTGCCAGCAGCCAAGGGGGAGGGGGCGGCACTGAAGCTTTCTTT	CASSQGGGGGTEAFF
TRBV5-1	-	-	TRBJ2-1	TGCGCCAGCAGCTTCTACACAGGGAATACGAATGAGCAGTTCTTC	CASSFYTGNTNEQFF
TRBV12-2	-	-	TRBJ2-7	TGTGCAAGTCGCTTAGAAGGGGGGAGCTCCTACGAGCAGTACTTC	CASRLEGGSSYEQYF
TRBV7-9	-	-	TRBJ1-1	TGTGCCAGCAGCTTAAACGGAAACACTGAAGCTTTCTTT	CASSLNGNTEAFF
TRBV27	-	-	TRBJ2-7	TGTGCCAGCAGTTTACAGACTCCCGCCTACGAGCAGTACTTC	CASSLQTPAYEQYF
TRBV4-2	-	-	TRBJ2-3	TGTGCCAGCAGCCAAGGGTACGCAGCGAGTCCTAGCACAGATACGCAGTATTTT	CASSQGYAASPSTDTQYF
TRBV5-1	few	-	TRBJ2-7	TGCGCCAGCAGCTTGGGCAGGTTGAACTACGAGCAGTACTTC	CASSLGRLNYEQYF
TRBV5-6	-	-	TRBJ1-3	TGTGCCAGCAGGGCGAGCCACGGATACTCTGGAAACACCATATATTTT	CASRASHGYSGNTIYF
TRBV7-6	once	-	TRBJ2-1	TGTGCCAGCAGCCCTGTCCCGATGCGGAGAACCTACAATGAGCAGTTCTTC	CASSPVPMRRTYNEQFF
TRBV27	-	-	TRBJ2-5	TGTGCCAGCAGTTTTTTCCCCCCCGCTAGCACCCAAGAGACCCAGTACTTC	CASSFFPPASTQETQYF
TRBV11-2	-	TRBD1	TRBJ2-7	TGTGCCAGCAACTTAAGGATTCCCGGGACAGGGTTCCACGAGCAGTACTTC	CASNLRIPGTGFHEQYF
TRBV6-5	-	-	TRBJ1-2	TGTGCCAGCAGTTACACTCCGGGACTCTTCAGGGGTGGCTACACCTTC	CASSYTPGLFRGGYTF
TRBV11-1	-	-	TRBJ2-3	TGTGCCAGCAGCCTCATGTTGGGGGTCACTAGCACAGATACGCAGTATTTT	CASSLMLGVTSTDTQYF
TRBV29-1	-	TRBD1	TRBJ2-4	TGCAGCGCCGGAGCGATGGACAGGGGCAAAAACATTCAGTACTTC	CSAGAMDRGKNIQYF
TRBV11-3	-	TRBD1	TRBJ2-2	TGTGCCAGCAGCACCCGGTGGGCCAGGGGGAGTAGAGACGGGGAGCTGTTTTTT	CASSTRWARGSRDGELFF
TRBV11-2	-	TRBD1	TRBJ1-5	TGTGCCAGCAGCTTAGGCATCCGGACAGGAGGGGCGGATCAGCCCCAGCATTTT	CASSLGIRTGGADQPQHF